This T cell receptor (beta chain) was identified during a study of blood T cells in healthy people across ages (dated by TCRdb to the mid-2010s). In terms of the full investigation: Template switching captured roughly one uniquely barcoded TCR beta cDNA molecule per two T cells in model experiments. To avoid experimental bias, donors of different ages were spread randomly across the sequencing lanes. Using deep sequencing normalized with unique cDNA molecular identifiers, the study measured how TCR beta repertoire diversity changes with age. For two donors (one aged 18 to 30 and one aged 80 or older), the study analyzed two additional independent replicas of 1 million unique cDNA reads from the same blood draw. Four age groups were formed from the donors: young (average around 15 years), middle-aged (around 40), aged (approximately 60) and long-lived (around 82). Summary of the overall study and its limitations: Estimates of total diversity based on one million sequenced T cells were regarded as lower bounds and as underestimates. Observed TCR beta diversity correlated strongly with the percentage of naive T cells measured by flow cytometry. Because profiling used bulk unsorted PBMCs, naive and antigen-experienced compartments could not be compared conclusively. As age increased, observed TCR beta diversity per million T cells dropped in a roughly linear way, and a significant reduction was already evident by age 40. Compared with the aged group, more naive CD4+ T cells, fewer expanded clones and increased TCR diversity were shown by the long-lived group, suggesting age selection. Because donor CMV infection status was unknown, age-related changes in expanded clonotypes were potentially confounded.

Donors were 39 systemically healthy Caucasian individuals from Russia aged roughly 6 to 100 years. Each donor gave ten milliliters of peripheral blood, drawn into EDTA-treated Vacutainer tubes. Ficoll-Paque density-gradient centrifugation was used to isolate PBMCs, with at least 6.5 million obtained per sample. Total RNA was extracted from PBMCs with Trizol reagent, with at least 6 micrograms obtained per sample. The percentages of naive CD45RAhigh/CD27high T cells were determined by flow cytometry on a PBMC aliquot from every donor. From its cysteine to its phenylalanine, the CDR3 spans 13 amino acids. Only CDR3 DNA is held: 39 bases, read in frame from base 1. The germline V gene sets CDR1 to ENHRY and CDR2 to SYGVKD. Library method: 5' RACE. The run used an Illumina HiSeq 2500. A second PCR of about 7 to 12 cycles was run with a J-beta primer mix and a sample-barcoded 5' primer. A unique molecular identifier was introduced onto each TCR beta cDNA molecule by a template-switch 5' adaptor carrying 12 random nucleotides. Each sample yielded at least 2.5 million CDR3-containing paired-end reads. First-strand cDNA synthesis was performed from all RNA using the Mint cDNA synthesis kit, with priming by a TRBC-specific oligonucleotide. After uracil-DNA glycosylase treatment, a first 18-cycle PCR used universal primers M1SS and BC2_uni_R on all cDNA. The published analysis was carried out like this. Normalization of each sample was performed by random selection of 1 million high-quality reads, each carrying a distinct molecular identifier. Reads with shared molecular identifiers were discarded instead of being binned into consensus sequences. MiTCR, with a Q25 quality threshold and the strictest error-elimination algorithm, was used for CDR3 identification, clonotype clustering and error correction. A nonparametric unseen species model with Euler transformation was used to estimate a lower bound on total TCR beta diversity. TCRdb trimmed the raw reads at Q25, called clones with MiXCR and kept productive beta chains. Identical CDR3 protein sequences are pooled into one entry, listed with their most common genes and DNA. TCRdb's processing, not the study's, gives the V and J calls here. The sample table holds 980,000 or so distinct CDR3 sequences, of which 45% to 50% were seen once. About an eighth of the sample is in the top ten clones.

As to this clonotype: It lacks a known antigen. Base qualities are not at hand, and no much larger clone is one base apart.

The chain uses TRBV10-3 and TRBJ2-5, with TRBD2 matching 8 junction bases. The J call is uncertain, as TRBJ2-1 better fits the DNA end. This TCR was sampled from a man aged 25 to 40 in good health. The sequenced material came from blood. The nucleotide sequence is TGTGCCTCCGGGAGGGGGGCCCAAGAGACCCAGTTCTTC. This sequence encodes CASGRGAQETQFF.